Detailed here is one T cell receptor beta chain. This entry belongs to a study of blood T cell repertoires in COVID-19. The overall study: The study drew acute and convalescent COVID-19 samples from the United States, Italy and Spain. Sources were T cells, B-cell-depleted T cells, or PBMCs; the material itself was cDNA or gDNA.

Original processing methods: Estimation of nucleated cell counts relied on the amplification of reference gene primers. Only in-frame clones appear in the TCRdb table, and some are missing; sequencing was by immunoSEQ multiplex PCR. D and trimming come from the DNA, and the V and J calls and clone size come from that table. There are about 140,000 clones in the sample; more than 65% occur only once, and roughly 10% lies in the top ten. Sequencing was done on a sample of peripheral blood. The sequence was obtained from a man between 60 and 70 years old with active or convalescent COVID-19.

The CDR3 loop is CASSMIGESDYEQYF. The CDR3 DNA reads TGTGCCAGTAGTATGATCGGGGAGTCCGACTACGAGCAGTACTTC. V gene TRBV19 combines with J gene TRBJ2-7; D may be TRBD2 (5 bases). V gave up 3 bases and J gave up 3 bases, with 15 bases separating them. The germline V gene encodes CDR1 LNHDA and CDR2 SQIVND (reference sequence). The CDR3 loop spans 15 amino acids.